This T cell receptor beta chain was sequenced in a study of T-cell memory formation after mild COVID-19. Looking at the study overall: Most TCR clusters belonged to a single donor. Findings of the study overall: Confirmation of SARS-CoV-2 specificity was lacking for second-wave clones peaking day 37. A subset of responding clones appeared in pre-infection memory, suggesting cross-reactive memory joined.

The authors produced TCR alpha and TCR beta cDNA libraries with sample barcodes and UMIs by 5'RACE using constant-segment primers. TCRdb re-called the 5' RACE reads with MiXCR, one entry per CDR3 protein. Among 350,000 to 450,000 distinct CDR3 sequences listed, approximately 24% were seen once. As regards this clonotype: Its antigen is unknown.

The CDR3 runs 15 residues. V gave up 3 bases and J gave up 1 base; unmatched junction bases: 6. From germline, CDR1 is SGDLS and CDR2 YYNGEE. This sequence originates from an adult woman who had mild COVID-19 (a few samples of this study predate the infection). Cell type and time point are not known. Sequencing used PBMCs or a T cell subset sorted from them (not recorded which). The chain links TRBV9 to TRBJ2-5, with 7 bases fitting TRBD2. DNA for the CDR3: TGTGCCAGCAGCGCCACGACTAGCCTCCAAGAGACCCAGTACTTC. Translating gives CASSATTSLQETQYF.